This T cell receptor beta chain was identified in a study of cytomegalovirus exposure and HLA in healthy donors. Study-level points and caveats: Most TCR sequences showed up rarely, but some public TCRs showed up in many donors. More clonal expansion characterized HLA-associated TCR beta chains than equally common others in a later analysis. Previously analyzed data showed that most TCR beta V segments were productive at a frequency of about 87% or about 30%.

The primer mix had 60 Vbeta and 13 Jbeta primers. Some clones are missing from TCRdb's copy, which holds only in-frame ones; the method was immunoSEQ multiplex PCR. The sample gives over 15,000 clones, around 80% of which show up once; about 20% is in the top ten. The CDR3 is 16 amino acids. V lost 7 bases to trimming and J lost 0 bases; unmatched junction nucleotides: 9. Germline CDR1 reads SNHLY; CDR2 reads FYNNEI. With regard to this clone: The antigen is undetermined.

Samples came from healthy bone marrow donors. Source material: PBMCs. The chain joins TRBV2 to TRBJ1-1; 9 bases match TRBD1. The source is a human donor in good health. In nucleotides, the CDR3 is TGTGCCAGCATCGTACAGGGGGCCTACATGAACACTGAAGCTTTCTTT. Protein sequence: CASIVQGAYMNTEAFF.